Shown below are 5 T cell receptor beta chains from a single sample sequenced in a study of blood T cell repertoires in COVID-19 (dated by TCRdb to 2018 to 2021). The receptor library was made with the immunoSEQ multiplex PCR assay. TCRdb obtained this table from immuneACCESS and retained in-frame rearrangements with V and J assigned. These tables miss some clones; where compared with another copy, unresolved V genes account for less than half of the shortfall, and the remainder is unexplained. This sample lists under 250,000 clones; around 82% were detected once. The ten largest clones represent less than 4% of the sample. Sequences were obtained from PBMCs or T cells enriched from blood (not recorded which). Source of these receptors: a woman aged 40-49 years who had been exposed to COVID-19.

V gene TRBV19 combines with J gene TRBJ2-2; 7 positions agree with TRBD1. The CDR3 covers 15 residues. Per germline, CDR1 LNHDA and CDR2 SQIVND (reference sequence). J gave up 9 bases and V 4 bases, and 11 bases lay outside the gene matches. CDR3 DNA: TGTGCCAGTAGTACCGACGGGACAGCATTGAGGGAGCTGTTTTTT. Protein: CASSTDGTALRELFF. The full variable domain, with the rest looked up from reference TRBV19 and TRBJ2-2, is DGGITQSPKYLFRKEGQNVTLSCEQNLNHDAMYWYRQDPGQGLRLIYYSQIVNDFQKGDIAEGYSVSREKKESFPLTVTSAQKNPTAFYLCASSTDGTALRELFFGEGSRLTVL.

The rearrangement joins TRBV11-2 to TRBJ1-5; D ambiguous. In germline, CDR1 is SGHAT, CDR2 FQNNGV. The CDR3 runs to 13 residues. V was pared by 0 bases and J by 6 bases, with 6 bases between. CDR3 sequence: CASSLEGSQPQHF. The CDR3 nucleotides are TGTGCCAGCAGCTTAGAGGGGAGTCAGCCCCAGCATTTT.

The gene calls are TRBV18 and TRBJ2-1; TRBD1 aligns across 7 bases. V lost 6 bases, J lost 7 bases, and 3 bases stayed unmatched. The germline V gene has CDR1 KGHSH and CDR2 LQKENI. The CDR3 is 12 amino acids. The CDR3 sequence is CASSGTVNEQFF. The CDR3 coding sequence is TGTGCCAGCTCGGGGACAGTAAATGAGCAGTTCTTC.

The chain links TRBV7-8 to TRBJ2-7, with 7 bases fitting TRBD1. Trimming cost V 5 bases and J 2 bases; bases outside gene matches: 12. The CDR3 has 16 residues. Germline values: CDR1 SGHVS, CDR2 FQNEAQ. CDR3 DNA: TGTGCCAGCAGCCCCCGAAGAGGGACAGTCCCCTACGAGCAGTACTTC. It yields the protein CASSPRRGTVPYEQYF.

V usage is TRBV3-1 (or the pseudogene TRBV3-2) and J usage is TRBJ2-5; 9 positions match TRBD1. The CDR3 has 16 amino acids. With 2 bases clipped from V and 5 bases from J, the junction kept 9 bases outside the gene matches. Per the germline V gene, CDR1 is LGHDT and CDR2 is YNNKEL (reference sequence). In DNA form, the CDR3 reads TGTGCCAGCAGCCAAAAGGGGACAGGGTGGTCGGAGACCCAGTACTTC. This codes for CASSQKGTGWSETQYF.